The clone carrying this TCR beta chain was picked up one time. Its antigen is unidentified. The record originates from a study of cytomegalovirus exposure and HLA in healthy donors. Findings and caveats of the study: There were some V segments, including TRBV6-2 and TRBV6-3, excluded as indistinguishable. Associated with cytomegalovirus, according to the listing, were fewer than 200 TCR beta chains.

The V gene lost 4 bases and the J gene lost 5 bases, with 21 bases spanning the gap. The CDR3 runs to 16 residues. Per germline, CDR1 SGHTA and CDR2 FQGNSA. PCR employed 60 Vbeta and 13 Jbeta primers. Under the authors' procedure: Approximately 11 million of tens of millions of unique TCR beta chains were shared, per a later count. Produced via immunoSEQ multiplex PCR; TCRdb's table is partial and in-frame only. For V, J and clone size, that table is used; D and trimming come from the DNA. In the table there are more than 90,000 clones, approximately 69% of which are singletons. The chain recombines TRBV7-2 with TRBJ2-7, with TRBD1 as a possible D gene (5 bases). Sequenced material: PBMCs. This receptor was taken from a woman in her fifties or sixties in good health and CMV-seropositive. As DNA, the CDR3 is TGTGCCAGCAGCTGGACCTTTGGGGCAGGGCAAAACGAGCAGTACTTC. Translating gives CASSWTFGAGQNEQYF.